This T cell receptor (beta chain) was profiled in a study of PD-1 blockade in classical Hodgkin lymphoma. The study, taken as a whole, reports: Complete responders started with a diversity level that resembled newly diagnosed patients at baseline. Exclusion was the outcome for patients who began nivolumab under 1 year after ASCT. Nothing has yet pinned down what causes the repertoire differences, possibly disease activity or prior therapy. Relapsed/refractory patients reportedly had the lowest baseline TCR diversity, below newly diagnosed patients, who were below healthy donors.

A remark on this clone: The antigen is unknown.

Following autologous stem cell transplantation, relapse occurred in every patient, and exposure to brentuximab vedotin varied. The CDR3 loop spans 16 amino acids. Germline V gene data show CDR1 as SGHTA and CDR2 as FQGNSA. V was clipped by 6 bases and J by 0 bases, with 15 bases between them. Here immunoSEQ multiplex PCR was the method, and the copy in TCRdb shows in-frame clones only, minus some. The sample carries about 42,000 clones, over 55% recorded once. The chain carries TRBV7-2 and TRBJ2-1; possible D gene TRBD1, 6 bases. The sample in question was peripheral blood mononuclear cells (PBMCs), obtained at baseline. The receptor was derived from a human donor with classical Hodgkin lymphoma. In DNA, the CDR3 is TGTGCCAGCAGGAACACGGGACAACGCTCCTACAATGAGCAGTTCTTC. Protein sequence: CASRNTGQRSYNEQFF.